These 13 T cell receptor beta chains were all obtained from the same sample, sequenced in a study of patients and donors after allogeneic stem cell transplantation. TCRdb re-called the RT-PCR reads through MiXCR, storing one row per CDR3 protein. The sample has 400,000 to 450,000 distinct CDR3 sequences, 16% seen once; the top ten hold over 6%. The sample taken for sequencing was blood, either unsorted or a sorted T cell fraction (not recorded which). The receptors were sampled from a human donor who was either an allogeneic HSCT recipient or a stem cell or donor lymphocyte infusion donor (not recorded which). It is not recorded whose cells these are; they may come from a transplant donor.

This clonotype was picked up a small number of times. The V call is TRBV10-3, the J call TRBJ2-5, with a possible D match to TRBD2 (5 bases). From germline, CDR1 is ENHRY and CDR2 SYGVKD. V was pared by 4 bases and J by 7 bases, with 19 bases between. The CDR3 spans 15 residues. CDR3 loop: CAISALLTPEGTQYF. The CDR3 DNA reads as TGTGCCATCAGTGCCCTCCTGACCCCCGAGGGGACCCAGTACTTC.

J is TRBJ1-4 and V is TRBV11-3; possible D gene TRBD1, 5 bases. The CDR3 length is 15 residues. Germline assignment: CDR1 SGHNT and CDR2 YENEEA. V was clipped by 4 bases and J by 5 bases, with 14 bases between them. This CDR3 reads CASSYRSRDNEKLFF. The CDR3 DNA is TGTGCCAGCAGCTACAGGTCCAGGGACAATGAAAAACTGTTTTTT.

This chain uses TRBV7-8 with TRBJ2-1, with TRBD1 identical over 11 bases. This CDR3 is built from 16 residues. The V segment lost 2 bases and the J segment 5 bases; nucleotides outside the gene matches: 5. CDR1 SGHVS and CDR2 FQNEAQ come from the germline V gene. This CDR3 reads CASSLSDRGRHNEQFF. CDR3 nucleotide sequence: TGTGCCAGCAGCTTATCGGACAGGGGGCGTCACAATGAGCAGTTCTTC.

This clonotype showed up many times. The rearrangement joins TRBV7-9 to TRBJ2-2; 14 nucleotides match TRBD2. The V segment lost 4 bases and the J segment 3 bases; nucleotides outside the gene matches: 1. CDR3 length: 16 residues. Per germline, CDR1 SEHNR and CDR2 FQNEAQ (reference sequence). CDR3 sequence (DNA): TGTGCCAGCAGCTCGGGACTAGCGGGAGACACCGGGGAGCTGTTTTTT. It yields the protein CASSSGLAGDTGELFF. Filled out from reference TRBV7-9 and TRBJ2-2, the complete variable domain reads DTGVSQNPRHKITKRGQNVTFRCDPISEHNRLYWYRQTLGQGPEFLTYFQNEAQLEKSRLLSDRFSAERPKGSFSTLEIQRTEQGDSAMYLCASSSGLAGDTGELFFGEGSRLTVL.

The rearrangement joins TRBV4-3 to TRBJ2-3; 13 nucleotides line up with TRBD2. Germline CDR1 and CDR2: LGHNA and YSLEER. V trimming: 3 bases; J trimming: 2 bases; junction bases outside the gene matches: 2. The length of the CDR3 is 16 residues. The CDR3 nucleotides are TGCGCCAGCAGCCATGGACTAGCGGGGGTCACAGATACGCAGTATTTT. It translates to CASSHGLAGVTDTQYF.

Many counts were recorded for this clonotype. V and J are TRBV12-3 or TRBV12-4 and TRBJ1-2; D call uncertain. V lost 3 bases and J 6 bases, leaving 5 bases between the germline ends. CDR3 length equals 11 residues. CDR3 nucleotides: TGTGCCAGCAGTTTGGGTAATGGCTACACCTTC. Protein: CASSLGNGYTF.

The chain couples TRBV29-1 to TRBJ2-3, with TRBD1 matching 8 bases. V trimming: 8 bases; J trimming: 5 bases; junction bases outside the gene matches: 12. CDR1 is SQVTM, CDR2 ANQGSEA, per germline. The CDR3 totals 14 residues. Here the CDR3 reads CSMRTRTGQDTQYF. CDR3 in DNA: TGCAGCATGAGAACACGGACAGGGCAAGATACGCAGTATTTT.

A single count supports this clonotype. At one of its ends the junction is not consistent with the germline gene, which may arise from a read error. The chain recombines TRBV11-1 with TRBJ1-1, with D possibly TRBD1 on 5 matching bases. Germline V CDR1 and CDR2: SGHAT, FQDESV (reference sequence). The CDR3 extends over 13 amino acids. The CDR3 loop is CASGLRGYTEAFF. CDR3 nucleotides: TGTGCCAGCGGCTTACGGGGGTACACTGAAGCTTTCTTT.

The chain uses TRBV6-1 and TRBJ1-2; tentative D call: TRBD1 (6 bases). CDR1 and CDR2 from the germline V gene are MNHNS and SASEGT. The CDR3 totals 13 residues. Trimming left V 3 bases short and J 4 bases short, with 9 bases between. Here the CDR3 reads CASSDGRGYGYTF. DNA of the CDR3: TGTGCCAGCAGTGATGGCAGGGGCTATGGCTACACCTTC.

This clonotype was seen only a few times. This chain connects TRBV11-3 to TRBJ2-5; TRBD1 agrees at 8 bases. CDR3 length: 16 amino acids. Germline V gives CDR1 SGHNT, CDR2 YENEEA. After removal of 5 bases from V and 2 bases from J, the junction contained 10 bases not matched to a gene. Written as DNA, the CDR3 is TGTGCCAGCAGCCCGTCGACAGGGGCCCGGCAAGAGACCCAGTACTTC. It is translated as CASSPSTGARQETQYF.

This clonotype was recorded a few times. This chain uses TRBV15 with TRBJ1-2; TRBD1 matches at 7 bases. The CDR3 runs to 13 residues. V dropped 5 bases and J dropped 6; count of bases not matched to a gene: 6. Germline assignment: CDR1 LNHNV and CDR2 YYDKDF (reference sequence). The CDR3 sequence: CATSYDRVNGYTF. CDR3 DNA sequence: TGTGCCACCAGCTATGACAGGGTAAATGGCTACACCTTC.

The sample holds a few counts of this clonotype. The rearrangement links TRBV6-4 to TRBJ2-7; 7 positions match TRBD2. Germline values: CDR1 MRHNA, CDR2 SNTAGT. The ends lost 2 bases at V and 7 bases at J; junction bases unmatched: 11. The CDR3 extends over 15 amino acids. The CDR3 coding sequence is TGTGCCAGCAGTGACCCATCCGGGACTAAAGTAGAGCAGTACTTC. Translating it yields CASSDPSGTKVEQYF.

This chain links TRBV20-1 with TRBJ2-3, with 10 nucleotides matching TRBD1. The CDR3 is 14 residues long. CDR1 is DFQATT, CDR2 SNEGSKA, per germline (reference sequence). Trimming at V came to 3 bases and at J to 3 bases, leaving 3 bases not matched to a gene. CDR3 bases: TGCAGTGCTAGCCGGGACAGGGGAACAGATACGCAGTATTTT. This encodes CSASRDRGTDTQYF.